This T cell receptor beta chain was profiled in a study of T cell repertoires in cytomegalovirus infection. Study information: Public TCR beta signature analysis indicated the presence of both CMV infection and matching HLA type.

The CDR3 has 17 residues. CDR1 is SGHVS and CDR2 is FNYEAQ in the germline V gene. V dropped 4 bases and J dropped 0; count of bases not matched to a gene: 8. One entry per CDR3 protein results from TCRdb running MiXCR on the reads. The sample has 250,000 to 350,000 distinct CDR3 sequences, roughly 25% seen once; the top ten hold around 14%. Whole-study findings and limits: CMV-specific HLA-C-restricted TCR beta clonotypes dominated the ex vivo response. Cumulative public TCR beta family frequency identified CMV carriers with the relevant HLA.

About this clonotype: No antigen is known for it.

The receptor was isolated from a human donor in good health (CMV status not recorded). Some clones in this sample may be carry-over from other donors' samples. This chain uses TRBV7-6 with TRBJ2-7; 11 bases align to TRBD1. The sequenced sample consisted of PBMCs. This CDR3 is CASSWNRDRGSSYEQYF. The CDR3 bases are TGTGCCAGCAGCTGGAACCGGGACAGGGGGAGCTCCTACGAGCAGTACTTC.